The 4 T cell receptor beta chains in this list originate from one sample, sequenced in a study of radiotherapy plus CTLA-4 blockade in lung cancer. TCRdb's copy holds only in-frame clones and misses some; the assay was immunoSEQ multiplex PCR. The sample consists of over 35,000 clones, around 77% of them appearing once. The specimen comprised peripheral blood, sampled from a patient treated with radiotherapy plus ipilimumab. Receptors were obtained from a human donor with non-small cell lung cancer whose response to radiotherapy plus ipilimumab could not be evaluated.

This chain connects TRBV13 to TRBJ2-7, with 7 bases aligning to TRBD2. The germline CDR1 and CDR2 sequences are PRHDT and FYEKMQ (reference sequence). V trimming: 10 bases; J trimming: 7 bases; junction bases outside the gene matches: 16. The CDR3 is 14 residues long. The CDR3 DNA sequence: TGTGCCACCAATCAAAGGGGCGGGAGCGGAGAGCAGTACTTC. Translated, it gives CATNQRGGSGEQYF.

The rearrangement joins TRBV4-2 to TRBJ1-5; D remains ambiguous. The V and J ends lost 1 base and 10 bases respectively, with 14 bases between them. Germline V CDR1 and CDR2: LGHNA, YNFKEQ. CDR3 length equals 14 residues. The CDR3: CASSQAGQALPQHF. CDR3 DNA sequence: TGTGCCAGCAGCCAAGCAGGTCAGGCATTACCCCAGCATTTT.

This CDR3 reads CASSPSGGGEKLFF. The DNA of the CDR3 is TGTGCCAGCTCACCAAGTGGGGGCGGCGAAAAACTGTTTTTT. The gene calls are TRBV18 and TRBJ1-4, with D maybe TRBD1 (6 bases). The germline CDR1 and CDR2 sequences are KGHSH and LQKENI. The V gene lost 2 bases and the J gene lost 8 bases, with 12 bases spanning the gap. The CDR3 spans 14 residues.

V gene TRBV7-8 combines with J gene TRBJ2-3; TRBD2 aligns across 10 bases. Trimming cost V 3 bases and J 5 bases; bases outside gene matches: 11. CDR1 and CDR2 from the germline V gene are SGHVS and FQNEAQ. CDR3 length: 17 amino acids. CDR3 residues: CASSFLSGAGGLDTQYF. The CDR3 DNA sequence: TGTGCCAGCAGCTTCCTTAGTGGAGCGGGGGGGCTAGATACGCAGTATTTT.